This is a list of T cell receptor beta chains from one sample in a study of cytomegalovirus exposure and HLA in healthy donors. Sequenced by immunoSEQ multiplex PCR; TCRdb stores in-frame clones only, minus some. In the table there are more than 65,000 clones, 82% of which are singletons. Specimen: PBMCs. The receptors originated from a man between 18 and 35 years old in good health and CMV-seronegative. CDR3s include the opening cysteine and the closing phenylalanine or tryptophan. Fields, in order: D gene, J gene, V gene, clone size, CDR3 protein, CDR3 DNA. D genes are given only for firm matches. The size field is filled for only some rows; it gives once, few, many or a size class.

TRBD1 | TRBJ1-1 | TRBV7-3 | few | CASTIVPGQNKAFF | TGTGCCAGCACCATAGTCCCGGGACAGAATAAAGCTTTCTTT
NA | TRBJ2-5 | TRBV27 | NA | CASSHGGTQYF | TGTGCCAGCAGTCACGGGGGGACCCAGTACTTC
TRBD1 | TRBJ2-7 | TRBV27 | once | CASSFGDRISTYEQYF | TGTGCCAGCAGTTTTGGGGACAGGATCTCTACCTACGAGCAGTACTTC
NA | TRBJ2-7 | TRBV11-3 | NA | CASSRSTLYEQYF | TGTGCCAGCAGCCGATCAACTCTCTACGAGCAGTACTTC
TRBD2 | TRBJ2-1 | TRBV7-3 | NA | CASSLVFASGRNEQFF | TGTGCCAGCAGCTTAGTCTTCGCTAGCGGGAGAAATGAGCAGTTCTTC
TRBD1 | TRBJ2-4 | TRBV5-4 | NA | CASTPERDRVRNIQYF | TGTGCCAGCACCCCTGAACGGGACAGGGTGAGGAACATTCAGTACTTC
TRBD2 | TRBJ2-1 | TRBV7-2 | NA | CASSFAGGRNNEQFF | TGTGCCAGCAGCTTTGCGGGAGGGCGTAACAATGAGCAGTTCTTC
TRBD1 | TRBJ1-2 | TRBV18 | NA | CASSPGTDYGYTF | TGTGCCAGCTCACCCGGGACAGACTATGGCTACACCTTC
NA | TRBJ1-5 | TRBV4-3 | NA | CASSQDLAGAPQPQHF | TGCGCCAGCAGCCAAGATTTGGCAGGGGCTCCTCAGCCCCAGCATTTT
NA | TRBJ1-2 | TRBV28 | NA | CASSPRANYGYTF | TGTGCCAGCTCCCCCAGGGCTAACTATGGCTACACCTTC
TRBD1 | TRBJ2-1 | TRBV9 | NA | CASSETGISYNEQFF | TGTGCCAGCAGCGAGACAGGGATCTCCTACAATGAGCAGTTCTTC
TRBD1 | TRBJ1-1 | TRBV6-1 | NA | CASSHWGQMNTEAFF | TGTGCCAGCAGCCATTGGGGACAGATGAACACTGAAGCTTTCTTT
TRBD2 | TRBJ2-7 | TRBV2 | NA | CASTRGGYWYF | TGTGCCAGCACAAGGGGAGGGTACTGGTACTTC
TRBD1 | TRBJ1-3 | TRBV6-1 | NA | CASSEGGAGQGVNRNTIYF | TGTGCCAGCAGTGAAGGAGGAGCCGGACAGGGGGTTAATAGAAACACCATATATTTT
TRBD1 | TRBJ1-2 | TRBV6-6 | few | CASSSQGADYGYTF | TGTGCCAGCAGTTCGCAGGGGGCGGACTATGGCTACACCTTC
TRBD1 | TRBJ1-4 | TRBV7-3 | few | CASSNYGTANEKLFF | TGTGCCAGCAGCAACTATGGGACAGCTAATGAAAAACTGTTTTTT
TRBD2 | TRBJ2-7 | TRBV10-2 | NA | CASSGTSGPDAGEQYF | TGCGCCAGCAGTGGGACTAGCGGGCCCGATGCGGGGGAGCAGTACTTC
NA | TRBJ2-3 | TRBV6-4 | NA | CASSEGSGESDTQYF | TGTGCCAGCAGTGAGGGGTCAGGGGAATCAGATACGCAGTATTTT
NA | TRBJ2-7 | TRBV2 | NA | CASSGGDGVSSYEQYF | TGTGCCAGCAGTGGCGGGGACGGGGTGAGCTCCTACGAGCAGTACTTC
TRBD1 | TRBJ2-2 | TRBV7-9 | NA | CASSVRQGFVTGELFF | TGTGCCAGCAGCGTAAGACAGGGATTCGTAACCGGGGAGCTGTTTTTT
NA | TRBJ1-6 | TRBV7-2 | NA | CASSREGPYNSPLHF | TGTGCCAGCAGTAGGGAGGGCCCCTATAATTCACCCCTCCACTTT
NA | TRBJ1-4 | TRBV7-9 | NA | CASTLTEGEGLREKLFF | TGTGCCAGCACCCTTACCGAGGGGGAGGGCCTAAGGGAAAAACTGTTTTTT
NA | TRBJ2-1 | TRBV19 | NA | CASSISGVYNEQFF | TGTGCCAGTAGTATCTCGGGGGTATACAATGAGCAGTTCTTC
NA | TRBJ1-1 | TRBV27 | once | CASSFNGGGGMNTEAFF | TGTGCCAGCAGTTTCAATGGTGGGGGAGGAATGAACACTGAAGCTTTCTTT
TRBD2 | TRBJ2-3 | TRBV27 | NA | CASSLSYSGRSTDTQYF | TGTGCCAGCAGTTTATCGTATAGCGGGAGAAGCACAGATACGCAGTATTTT
TRBD1 | TRBJ1-4 | TRBV6-5 | NA | CASSLTGEGEKLFF | TGTGCCAGCAGTTTGACAGGGGAAGGTGAAAAACTGTTTTTT
NA | TRBJ1-2 | TRBV4-3 | NA | CASSGQRWRYGYTF | TGCGCCAGCAGCGGCCAAAGGTGGAGGTATGGCTACACCTTC
NA | TRBJ2-7 | TRBV29-1 | few | CSVRTPNSYEQYF | TGCAGCGTTCGGACACCCAACAGCTACGAGCAGTACTTC
NA | TRBJ2-7 | TRBV6-1 | NA | CASWQSGYEQYF | TGTGCCAGCTGGCAAAGTGGTTACGAGCAGTACTTC
NA | TRBJ2-7 | TRBV30 | NA | CAWSDSYEQYF | TGTGCCTGGAGTGACAGCTACGAGCAGTACTTC
TRBD1 | TRBJ2-5 | TRBV5-1 | NA | CASSLSFPGQFQETQYF | TGCGCCAGCAGCCTCTCTTTTCCGGGACAGTTTCAAGAGACCCAGTACTTC
TRBD1 | TRBJ1-2 | TRBV6-5 | NA | CASSYTTTGVYGYTF | TGTGCCAGCAGTTACACTACCACAGGGGTCTATGGCTACACCTTC
NA | TRBJ1-6 | TRBV4-3 | NA | CASSQVLGFSYNSPLHF | TGCGCCAGCAGCCAAGTTCTTGGCTTTTCCTATAATTCACCCCTCCACTTT
TRBD2 | TRBJ2-1 | TRBV5-4 | few | CASTAGVWYNEQFF | TGTGCCAGCACCGCGGGAGTTTGGTACAATGAGCAGTTCTTC
NA | TRBJ2-2 | TRBV19 | once | CASSIRRGQGNTGELFF | TGTGCCAGTAGTATTCGGCGTGGGCAGGGAAACACCGGGGAGCTGTTTTTT
TRBD2 | TRBJ2-1 | TRBV28 | NA | CASSSPRLGTSGYNEQFF | TGTGCCAGCAGTTCCCCGCGACTGGGGACTAGCGGTTACAATGAGCAGTTCTTC
TRBD1 | TRBJ1-6 | TRBV5-1 | once | CASSSGQGPNSPLHF | TGCGCCAGCAGCTCCGGACAGGGCCCGAATTCACCCCTCCACTTT
NA | TRBJ1-5 | TRBV2 | few | CASSEFRAMNQPQHF | TGTGCCAGCAGTGAATTCAGGGCGATGAATCAGCCCCAGCATTTT
NA | TRBJ2-7 | TRBV19 | NA | CATQQGSESYEQYF | TGTGCCACCCAGCAGGGGTCGGAGTCCTACGAGCAGTACTTC
NA | TRBJ1-5 | TRBV19 | NA | CASSIRGAGNQPQHF | TGTGCCAGTAGTATCCGTGGGGCAGGAAATCAGCCCCAGCATTTT
NA | TRBJ1-2 | TRBV7-3 | NA | CASSFSFDYTF | TGTGCCAGCAGCTTTAGTTTCGACTACACCTTC
NA | TRBJ1-1 | TRBV5-1 | few | CASSLNGNWNTEAFF | TGCGCCAGCAGCTTGAACGGGAACTGGAACACTGAAGCTTTCTTT
TRBD1 | TRBJ1-5 | TRBV19 | NA | CASQSRGNSNQPQHF | TGTGCCAGTCAATCCAGGGGGAATAGCAATCAGCCCCAGCATTTT
NA | TRBJ2-3 | TRBV6-6 | NA | CASSLSFRVTDTQYF | TGTGCCAGCAGTCTCTCCTTCCGAGTCACAGATACGCAGTATTTT
NA | TRBJ1-1 | TRBV7-2 | few | CASSLQGSTEAFF | TGTGCCAGCAGCTTACAGGGGAGCACTGAAGCTTTCTTT